The T cell receptor (beta chain) under discussion was sequenced for a study of T cells in Graves' hyperthyroidism and ophthalmopathy. The TCR beta CDR3 regions underwent amplification using RNA transcripts as the source. A first-round RT-PCR of the TCR CDR3 used the HTBI primer set. Each CDR3 protein gets one entry after TCRdb re-called the multiplex PCR reads with MiXCR. Here the sample spans 90,000 to 120,000 distinct CDR3 sequences, about 15% being singletons. Germline-derived CDR1 and CDR2 are MNHEY and SVGEGT. This CDR3 region has 16 residues. The ends were cut back, 5 bases at V and 2 bases at J, with 17 bases in the middle. This clonotype was found many times.

This TCR derives from a woman between 45 and 60 years old with Graves' hyperthyroidism. This rearrangement joins TRBV6-2 or TRBV6-3 to TRBJ2-3; D is perhaps TRBD1 or TRBD2 (6 bases each). Input material: blood. CDR3 loop: CASSTPVGGLTDTQYF. The DNA of the CDR3 is TGTGCCAGCAGTACCCCAGTGGGGGGCCTCACAGATACGCAGTATTTT.